These 10 T cell receptor beta chains were sequenced from one sample in a study of blood T cells in healthy people across ages. Combining a sample-barcoded 5' primer with a J-beta primer mix, a second PCR ran for about 7 to 11 cycles. TCRdb processed the 5' RACE reads anew with MiXCR; each CDR3 protein has one entry. The repertoire holds about 800,000 distinct CDR3 sequences, with 55% to 70% as singletons. The sample consisted of blood. Receptors originate from a man aged 30-40 years in good health.

The V call is TRBV15, the J call TRBJ2-1; 11 bases agree with TRBD2. The CDR3 sequence is 17 residues long. J gave up 9 bases and V 0 bases, and 10 bases lay outside the gene matches. CDR1 LNHNV and CDR2 YYDKDF come from the germline V gene (reference sequence). The CDR3 here is CATSRDLIAGGPSEQFF. CDR3 DNA sequence: TGTGCCACCAGCAGAGATCTTATAGCGGGAGGGCCAAGTGAGCAGTTCTTC.

The chain combines TRBV7-2 with TRBJ2-3; 7 nucleotides match TRBD1. Looked up from germline, CDR1 is SGHTA and CDR2 is FQGNSA. This CDR3 is built from 17 residues. After removal of 0 bases from V and 0 bases from J, the junction contained 6 bases not matched to a gene. CDR3 region: CASSLAGTVSSTDTQYF. The CDR3 DNA is TGTGCCAGCAGCTTAGCGGGGACAGTGTCAAGCACAGATACGCAGTATTTT. Full variable domain (remainder filled in from reference TRBV7-2 and TRBJ2-3): GAGVSQSPSNKVTEKGKDVELRCDPISGHTALYWYRQSLGQGLEFLIYFQGNSAPDKSGLPSDRFSAERTGGSVSTLTIQRTQQEDSAVYLCASSLAGTVSSTDTQYFGPGTRLTVL.

V gene TRBV6-1 combines with J gene TRBJ1-2; D is ambiguous. The CDR3 runs to 15 residues. V was trimmed by 5 bases and J by 8 bases, leaving 21 bases between them. Germline V gene data show CDR1 as MNHNS and CDR2 as SASEGT. The CDR3 coding sequence is TGTGCCAGCAGTCATGACGCTACCCAACATGGAGGCTACACCTTC. Amino acid sequence: CASSHDATQHGGYTF.

The V and J genes are TRBV7-9 and TRBJ1-1; 7 bases are shared with TRBD1. The germline gives CDR1 SEHNR, CDR2 FQNEAQ (reference sequence). The CDR3 is made up of 14 amino acids. Losses at the gene ends were 1 base for V and 11 bases for J; bases not matched to a gene: 10. The CDR3 loop is CASSLVTTGARAFF. For the CDR3, the DNA is TGTGCCAGCAGCTTAGTAACCACAGGGGCGAGGGCTTTCTTT.

The V and J genes are TRBV12-3 or TRBV12-4 and TRBJ1-5; D remains ambiguous. Deletions cut 3 bases from V and 4 bases from J, with 28 bases between. The CDR3 loop spans 20 amino acids. This chain's CDR3 is CASSLDPKRLSTDRNQPQHF. The DNA of the CDR3 is TGTGCCAGCAGTTTGGATCCAAAGAGACTATCGACGGACCGGAATCAGCCCCAGCATTTT.

The chain has TRBV7-3 and TRBJ2-1; TRBD2 agrees at 9 bases. The length of the CDR3 is 15 residues. V was clipped by 2 bases and J by 7 bases; unmatched bases: 6. Germline V CDR1 and CDR2: SGHTA, FQGTGA. DNA for the CDR3: TGTGCCAGCAGCTTAGGCGGGAGGGCCTGGAATGAGCAGTTCTTC. Protein: CASSLGGRAWNEQFF.

Only one count was recorded for this clonotype. The rearrangement uses TRBV5-1 and TRBJ1-6, with D uncertain. The V end lost 3 bases, the J end lost 8 bases, and 15 bases lay between the germline ends. The CDR3 length is 15 residues. Germline V gene data show CDR1 as SGHRS and CDR2 as YFSETQ. Here the CDR3 reads CASSSFWGNDSPLHF. CDR3 in DNA: TGCGCCAGCAGCTCATTTTGGGGTAACGATTCACCCCTCCACTTT.

This clonotype was seen a few times. This chain joins TRBV5-1 and TRBJ2-1; no clear D gene. V dropped 4 bases and J dropped 8 bases, with 13 bases sitting between them. Per the germline V gene, CDR1 is SGHRS and CDR2 is YFSETQ. This CDR3 is built from 13 residues. The CDR3 loop reads CASSPADPHEQFF. The CDR3 DNA reads as TGCGCCAGCAGCCCGGCGGACCCCCATGAGCAGTTCTTC. Based on the CDR3 plus reference TRBV5-1 and TRBJ2-1, the full variable domain is KAGVTQTPRYLIKTRGQQVTLSCSPISGHRSVSWYQQTPGQGLQFLFEYFSETQRNKGNFPGRFSGRQFSNSRSEMNVSTLELGDSALYLCASSPADPHEQFFGPGTRLTVL.

The rearrangement uses TRBV7-6 and TRBJ2-1; D is undetermined. Germline CDR1 SGHVS, CDR2 FNYEAQ. Trimming shortened V by 2 bases and J by 6 bases, and 11 bases separated the two germline ends. CDR3 length equals 14 residues. In DNA form, the CDR3 reads TGTGCCAGCAGCTTACAGCGCCCTGGCAATGAGCAGTTCTTC. Translation gives CASSLQRPGNEQFF.

A remark on this clonotype: At one of its ends the junction is not consistent with the germline gene, which may arise from a read error. This chain links TRBV7-9 with TRBJ2-6, with 7 bases matching TRBD1. This CDR3 spans 17 amino acids. Germline V gene sequence: CDR1 SEHNR, CDR2 FQNEAQ (reference sequence). CDR3 residues: CASSLGQGRSEANVLTF. CDR3 DNA: TGTGCCAGCAGCTTAGGACAGGGCCGTTCTGAGGCCAACGTCCTGACTTTC.